This T cell receptor (beta chain) was obtained from a study of cytomegalovirus exposure and HLA in healthy donors. About the study: Sequencing of around 200 million T cells in an earlier analysis found 90 million to 120 million unique TCR beta sequences.

Study-wide results and caveats: Earlier findings revealed that most TCR beta V segments proved productive either about 87% or about 30% of the time.

In regard to this clone: Its target is unknown.

PCR employed 60 Vbeta and 13 Jbeta primers. Method: immunoSEQ multiplex PCR; TCRdb's copy keeps in-frame clones and lacks some. Among roughly 180,000 clones, almost 80% were seen once, and the ten largest hold approximately 1.2%. At collection, donors were nominally healthy, but unrecorded immune exposures were probable. With 3 bases removed from V and 9 bases from J, the gap between germline ends came to 12 bases. This CDR3 is 13 amino acids long. The germline V gene has CDR1 LGHNA and CDR2 YSLEER. This chain links TRBV4-3 with TRBJ2-1; D perhaps matches TRBD1 (5 bases). This sequence originates from a man aged 25 to 45 in good health and CMV-seronegative. Material for sequencing was PBMCs. CDR3 sequence reads: CASSHLSRVEQFF. CDR3 in DNA: TGCGCCAGCAGCCACTTGTCCAGGGTTGAGCAGTTCTTC.